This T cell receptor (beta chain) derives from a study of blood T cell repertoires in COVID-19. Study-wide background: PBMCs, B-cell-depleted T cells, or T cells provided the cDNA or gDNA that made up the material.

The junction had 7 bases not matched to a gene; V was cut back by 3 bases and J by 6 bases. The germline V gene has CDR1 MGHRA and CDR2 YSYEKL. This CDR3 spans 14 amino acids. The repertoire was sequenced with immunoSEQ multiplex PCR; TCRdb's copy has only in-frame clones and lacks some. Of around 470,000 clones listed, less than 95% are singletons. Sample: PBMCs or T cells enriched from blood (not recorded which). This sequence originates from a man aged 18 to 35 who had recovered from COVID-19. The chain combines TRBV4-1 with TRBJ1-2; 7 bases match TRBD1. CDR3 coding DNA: TGCGCCAGCAGCCACCTCGGACAGGCGCATGGCTACACCTTC. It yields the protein CASSHLGQAHGYTF.